The 30 T cell receptor beta chains in this list originate from one sample, sequenced in a study of breast tumors, draining lymph nodes, adjacent tissues. The lymph nodes were axillary draining lymph nodes from breast cancer patients. TCRdb redid the calling of the multiplex PCR reads with MiXCR, one entry per CDR3 protein. This table holds fewer than 200,000 distinct CDR3 sequences, 33% found once. Sequenced material: axillary lymph node tissue. The receptors were gathered from a female donor with breast cancer. Some clones in this sample may be carry-over from other donors' samples.

About this clonotype itself: Since a much larger clone is just one base distant, this may be a read error. This rearrangement joins TRBV7-7 to TRBJ2-1; D is possibly TRBD2 (6 bases). The germline gives CDR1 SSHAT, CDR2 FNYEAQ (reference sequence). This CDR3 is 13 amino acids long. CDR3 in DNA: TGTGCTAGCAGCTTAACGGGAGCAAGTGTGCAGTTCTTC. Translating gives CASSLTGASVQFF. Supplemented by reference TRBV7-7 and TRBJ2-1, the full variable domain reads GAGVSQSPRYKVTKRGQDVTLRCDPISSHATLYWYQQALGQGPEFLTYFNYEAQPDKSGLPSDRFSAERPEGSISTLTIQRTEQRDSAMYRCASSLTGASVQFFGPGTRLTVL.

This clonotype was recorded many times. The chain joins TRBV29-1 to TRBJ1-2; the D gene is possibly TRBD1 (6 bases). Germline V gene data show CDR1 as SQVTM and CDR2 as ANQGSEA. Trimming pared 4 bases from V and 4 bases from J, leaving 7 bases between. The CDR3 covers 11 residues. The CDR3 coding sequence is TGCAGCGTTGTGGGGGCCTATGGCTACACCTTC. It specifies CSVVGAYGYTF.

The chain combines TRBV24-1 with TRBJ2-2, with D perhaps matching TRBD1 or TRBD2 (6 bases each). CDR3 length: 15 amino acids. Between the trimmed V and J ends, which lost 8 bases and 8 bases, there was a span of 20 bases. In germline, CDR1 is KGHDR, CDR2 SFDVKD. The CDR3 region is CATKGGGSAVGELFF. DNA for the CDR3: TGTGCCACCAAGGGGGGTGGCTCCGCCGTGGGGGAGCTGTTTTTT.

Comment on this clonotype: The final CDR3 position lacks the conserved phenylalanine or tryptophan, pointing to a likely read error. The genes are TRBV7-9 and TRBJ2-7; tentatively, D is TRBD1 (5 bases). CDR1 SEHNR and CDR2 FQNEAQ come from the germline V gene (reference sequence). With 5 bases removed from V and 2 bases from J, the gap between germline ends came to 13 bases. The CDR3 totals 14 residues. In DNA, the CDR3 is TGTGCCAGCAGCCCAACGACAGTTACCTACGAGCAGTACCTC. Protein product: CASSPTTVTYEQYL.

This clonotype was observed many times. This chain uses TRBV6-5 with TRBJ2-3, with D unclear. Germline-derived CDR1 and CDR2 are MNHEY and SVGAGI. The germline V and J ends were trimmed by 4 bases and 5 bases, with 7 bases remaining between them. This CDR3 has 12 residues. The CDR3 loop reads CASSFGRDTQYF. The CDR3, as DNA: TGTGCCAGCAGTTTCGGCAGAGATACGCAGTATTTT.

This chain joins TRBV29-1 and TRBJ2-5; 8 positions agree with TRBD1. The junction had 12 bases not matched to a gene; V was cut back by 6 bases and J by 6 bases. Germline-derived CDR1 and CDR2 are SQVTM and ANQGSEA. This CDR3 has 14 amino acids. The CDR3 DNA sequence: TGCAGCGTAACAGGGAACCGGGACAGGAAGACCCAGTACTTC. Translation gives CSVTGNRDRKTQYF.

The table lists this clonotype with many counts. The chain links TRBV5-1 to TRBJ2-7; D is perhaps TRBD1 or TRBD2 (6 bases each). The germline V and J ends were trimmed by 6 bases and 4 bases, with 17 bases remaining between them. The CDR3 spans 14 residues. Looked up from germline, CDR1 is SGHRS and CDR2 is YFSETQ. The CDR3 sequence: CASMSRGPGYEQYF. The CDR3 DNA sequence: TGCGCCAGCATGTCCCGGGGGCCTGGGTACGAGCAGTACTTC.

This clonotype occurred once. This may be a read error: a much more frequent sequence differs by one nucleotide. As DNA, the CDR3 is TGTGCCAGCAGTGGCCTCACAGGGGTCGATGGGCAGTTCTTC. Residues: CASSGLTGVDGQFF. The J gene is TRBJ2-1, the V gene TRBV6-1; 7 bases map to TRBD1. The CDR3 has 14 residues. The V gene end was trimmed by 4 bases and the J gene end by 12 bases; junction bases not matched to a gene: 12. Germline V gene sequence: CDR1 MNHNS, CDR2 SASEGT.

This clonotype came up many times. The V gene is TRBV29-1, the J gene TRBJ1-4, with D tentatively TRBD1 (5 bases). The V gene lost 4 bases and the J gene lost 10 bases, with 19 bases spanning the gap. Looked up from germline, CDR1 is SQVTM and CDR2 is ANQGSEA. The CDR3 spans 14 residues. CDR3 protein: CSVGYGTNGGKLFF. The DNA of the CDR3 is TGCAGCGTTGGTTACGGGACCAACGGGGGAAAACTGTTTTTT.

This clonotype has a count of ten or more. The gene calls are TRBV27 and TRBJ2-7; D tentatively fits TRBD1 or TRBD2 (5 bases each). Trimming left V 5 bases short and J 8 bases short, with 16 bases between. The length of the CDR3 is 13 residues. CDR1 and CDR2 from the germline V gene are MNHEY and SMNVEV (reference sequence). In nucleotides, the CDR3 is TGTGCCAGCAGTACCCCGGGGCGAGCCCAGCAGTACTTC. It yields the protein CASSTPGRAQQYF.

The chain uses TRBV6-5 and TRBJ2-2; TRBD2 aligns across 8 bases. Germline CDR1 and CDR2: MNHEY and SVGAGI. V trimming: 6 bases; J trimming: 8 bases; junction bases outside the gene matches: 5. The CDR3 is 13 amino acids. CDR3 DNA: TGTGCCAGCAGCCGGCGGGGGGTAGGGGAGCTGTTTTTT. Translated, it gives CASSRRGVGELFF.

This clonotype was found many times. The chain combines TRBV14 with TRBJ2-3, with 7 positions matching TRBD1. V gave up 2 bases and J gave up 1 base; unmatched junction bases: 6. There are 16 residues in the CDR3. The germline CDR1 and CDR2 sequences are SGHDN and FVKESK. The CDR3, as DNA: TGTGCCAGCAGCCAACCCCTAGGACAGGGCACAGATACGCAGTATTTT. It yields the protein CASSQPLGQGTDTQYF.

In this sample, this clonotype turned up many times. J is TRBJ2-1 and V is TRBV30, with 8 bases lining up with TRBD2. This CDR3 comprises 14 residues. Trimming took 7 bases from V and 2 from J; bases not matched to a gene: 7. From germline, CDR1 is GTSNPN and CDR2 SVGIG (reference sequence). This chain's CDR3 is CAFLKRGTYNEQFF. CDR3 in DNA: TGTGCCTTCCTAAAGCGGGGGACCTACAATGAGCAGTTCTTC.

This clonotype was recorded once. The chain carries TRBV19 and TRBJ1-3; TRBD1 aligns across 8 bases. The germline V gene encodes CDR1 LNHDA and CDR2 SQIVND (reference sequence). The junction had 15 bases not matched to a gene; V was cut back by 6 bases and J by 11 bases. This CDR3 spans 15 amino acids. Written as DNA, the CDR3 is TGTGCCAGTAGGGACAGGGATAACTCTGGAAGCGCCATATATTTT. Its protein product is CASRDRDNSGSAIYF.

There are many counts of this clonotype. This sequence may be a read error, since a much larger clone differs from it by one base. CDR3 sequence reads: CASSESGTRADEQFF. The CDR3, as DNA: TGCGCCAGCAGTGAGTCAGGGACTAGAGCCGATGAGCAGTTCTTC. The chain joins TRBV10-1 to TRBJ2-1; TRBD2 matches at 8 bases. The junction had 6 bases not matched to a gene; V was cut back by 0 bases and J by 8 bases. CDR1 is WNHNN, CDR2 SYGVQD, per germline (reference sequence). This CDR3 has 15 residues.

This clonotype has more than one count but fewer than ten. The J gene is TRBJ2-7, the V gene TRBV20-1; 7 bases are shared with TRBD1. CDR1 and CDR2 (germline): DFQATT, SNEGSKA (reference sequence). V was pared by 0 bases and J by 2 bases, with 7 bases of the junction left unmatched. The CDR3 has 15 amino acids. The CDR3 here is CSARETGESAYEQYF. In DNA form, the CDR3 reads TGCAGTGCTAGAGAAACAGGGGAGTCGGCCTACGAGCAGTACTTC.

This clonotype was seen at least ten times. The gene calls are TRBV29-1 and TRBJ2-3; 9 nucleotides agree with TRBD1. CDR3 length: 14 residues. The germline V gene encodes CDR1 SQVTM and CDR2 ANQGSEA. J lost 3 bases, V lost 8 bases, and 9 bases had no gene match. DNA for the CDR3: TGCAGCATCCCCCCGGGACAGGGAACAGATACGCAGTATTTT. Translated: CSIPPGQGTDTQYF.

At least ten counts were recorded for this clonotype. J is TRBJ2-6 and V is TRBV7-9, with a tentative D call TRBD2 (6 bases). There are 16 residues in the CDR3. Germline V gene sequence: CDR1 SEHNR, CDR2 FQNEAQ (reference sequence). V was trimmed by 5 bases and J by 4 bases, leaving 15 bases between them. The CDR3 bases are TGTGCCAGCAGCCAAAAGGACCGGGGGGGGGCCAACGTCCTGACTTTC. Protein product: CASSQKDRGGANVLTF.

The chain joins TRBV5-6 to TRBJ2-3; 7 nucleotides line up with TRBD2. CDR1 is SGHDT, CDR2 YYEEEE, per germline. The CDR3 loop spans 14 amino acids. V was pared by 3 bases and J by 5 bases, with 6 bases of the junction left unmatched. The CDR3 here is CASSSGGIQDTQYF. The CDR3 nucleotides read TGTGCCAGCAGCTCGGGAGGCATCCAAGATACGCAGTATTTT.

The sample holds one count of this clonotype. The chain carries TRBV19 and TRBJ2-5; 7 bases align to TRBD2. The CDR3 spans 13 residues. With V trimmed by 5 bases and J by 5 bases, 5 bases remained unmatched. CDR1 is LNHDA and CDR2 is SQIVND in the germline V gene (reference sequence). The CDR3 loop reads CASSVLARETQYF. CDR3 coding DNA: TGTGCCAGTAGTGTACTAGCGCGCGAGACCCAGTACTTC.

The chain uses TRBV19 and TRBJ1-6; the D gene is possibly TRBD1 (5 bases). The CDR3 extends over 17 amino acids. CDR1 is LNHDA, CDR2 SQIVND, per germline (reference sequence). Trimming took off 6 bases at V and 5 bases at J, with 20 bases between the two ends. The CDR3 nucleotides are TGTGCCAGTAGACCTCGAGGTCCGGACACGGATAATTCACCCCTCCACTTT. Residues: CASRPRGPDTDNSPLHF. The full variable domain, in which reference TRBV19 and TRBJ1-6 provide the parts outside the CDR3, is DGGITQSPKYLFRKEGQNVTLSCEQNLNHDAMYWYRQDPGQGLRLIYYSQIVNDFQKGDIAEGYSVSREKKESFPLTVTSAQKNPTAFYLCASRPRGPDTDNSPLHFGNGTRLTVT.

The count of this clonotype is one. The chain combines TRBV12-3 or TRBV12-4 with TRBJ2-1, with TRBD1 as a possible D gene (6 bases). CDR3 length: 16 amino acids. Trimming stripped 5 bases from V and 5 bases from J, with 19 bases between. In DNA form, the CDR3 reads TGTGCCAGCAGTCTTCCCACAGGGAACGGCAACAATGAGCAGTTCTTC. Protein: CASSLPTGNGNNEQFF.

Ten or more counts support this clonotype. The chain combines TRBV7-2 with TRBJ2-7, with D possibly TRBD1 on 6 matching bases. Trimming took 5 bases from V and 2 from J, leaving 10 bases between them. This CDR3 comprises 13 residues. Germline-derived CDR1 and CDR2 are SGHTA and FQGNSA. Here the CDR3 reads CASSKDRAYEQYF. The CDR3 DNA is TGTGCCAGCAGCAAGGACAGAGCCTACGAGCAGTACTTC.

This clonotype appeared a few times. The V call is TRBV14, the J call TRBJ2-1; TRBD2 matches 10 bases. Germline V gene lookup returns CDR1 SGHDN and CDR2 FVKESK. V was pared by 4 bases and J by 2 bases, with 5 bases of the junction left unmatched. CDR3 length equals 16 residues. The CDR3 sequence: CASSLGLAPPYNEQFF. In nucleotides, the CDR3 is TGTGCCAGCAGCCTGGGACTAGCGCCACCCTACAATGAGCAGTTCTTC.

CDR3 residues: CAISARLGGPVNSPLHF. CDR3 sequence (DNA): TGTGCCATCAGTGCTAGACTCGGAGGGCCCGTTAATTCACCCCTCCACTTT. The J gene is TRBJ1-6, the V gene TRBV10-3; D unclear. Trimming stripped 4 bases from V and 6 bases from J, with 19 bases between. This CDR3 spans 17 amino acids. Per germline, CDR1 ENHRY and CDR2 SYGVKD.

This clonotype was seen many times. The chain employs TRBV6-6 and TRBJ2-2; D uncertain. Germline V gene sequence: CDR1 MNHNY, CDR2 SVGAGI (reference sequence). V was shortened by 6 bases and J by 5 bases, with 10 bases between the two germline ends. This CDR3 spans 13 amino acids. The DNA for the CDR3 is TGTGCCAGCAGCCTCGAAGGAACCGGGGAGCTGTTTTTT. This sequence encodes CASSLEGTGELFF.

This clonotype was observed many times. CDR3 bases: TGCGCCAGCAGCCGTTATCCACCCGGGGCTCTGGACTATGGCTACACCTTC. This translates into CASSRYPPGALDYGYTF. V is TRBV5-1 and J is TRBJ1-2, with D possibly TRBD1 on 5 matching bases. The ends were cut back, 4 bases at V and 3 bases at J, with 22 bases in the middle. The CDR3 covers 17 residues. Looked up from germline, CDR1 is SGHRS and CDR2 is YFSETQ.

The chain couples TRBV15 to TRBJ1-2, with D possibly being TRBD1 (5 bases). V gave up 3 bases and J gave up 4 bases, with 9 bases separating them. The CDR3 has 13 amino acids. The germline V gene encodes CDR1 LNHNV and CDR2 YYDKDF (reference sequence). CDR3 region: CATSSPGLYGYTF. CDR3 nucleotides: TGTGCCACCAGCAGCCCGGGACTCTATGGCTACACCTTC.

This clonotype appeared many times. The chain recombines TRBV6-1 with TRBJ2-3; 12 nucleotides line up with TRBD2. Germline trimming cut 7 bases from V and 3 bases from J; bases unmatched to any gene: 5. Per the germline V gene, CDR1 is MNHNS and CDR2 is SASEGT. CDR3 length: 15 residues. The CDR3 loop is CASNPLAGGTDTQYF. CDR3 DNA: TGTGCCAGCAATCCCCTAGCGGGGGGGACAGATACGCAGTATTTT.

This chain uses TRBV30 with TRBJ1-4; D unclear. Per the germline V gene, CDR1 is GTSNPN and CDR2 is SVGIG (reference sequence). The CDR3 extends over 12 amino acids. The ends were cut back, 3 bases at V and 8 bases at J, with 10 bases in the middle. The CDR3 reads CAWSSIKEKLFF. DNA for the CDR3: TGTGCCTGGAGCTCCATCAAGGAAAAACTGTTTTTT.